The 12 T cell receptor beta chains below come from one sample, sequenced in a study of PD-1 and CTLA-4 blockade in melanoma. Produced via immunoSEQ multiplex PCR; TCRdb's table is partial and in-frame only. The sample includes 7,000 to 9,000 clones, 80% of them seen just once. Specimen: CD8+ T cells from peripheral blood, collected before anti-PD-1 treatment. The receptors were gathered from a human donor with melanoma.

The rearrangement joins TRBV7-9 to TRBJ1-3, with D unresolved. The CDR3 is made up of 14 amino acids. CDR1 is SEHNR, CDR2 FQNEAQ, per germline (reference sequence). Trimming took 5 bases from V and 3 from J, leaving 11 bases between them. The CDR3, as DNA: TGTGCCAGCAGCCCTGACACCGGTGGAAACACCATATATTTT. Protein product: CASSPDTGGNTIYF.

J is TRBJ2-7 and V is TRBV11-3; maybe TRBD2 (6 bases). V shed 1 base and J shed 2 bases, with 15 bases lying between them. This CDR3 is 16 amino acids long. Germline lookup yields CDR1 SGHNT and CDR2 YENEEA. The CDR3 reads CASSLGFGGSPYEQYF. The CDR3 DNA reads as TGTGCCAGCAGCTTAGGTTTTGGGGGGAGCCCCTACGAGCAGTACTTC.

This chain uses TRBV7-9 with TRBJ1-2, with a tentative D call TRBD1 (6 bases). CDR3 length: 15 residues. CDR1 is SEHNR and CDR2 is FQNEAQ in the germline V gene (reference sequence). V was clipped by 1 base and J by 2 bases, with 11 bases between them. The CDR3 protein is CASSLEGGQNYGYTF. For the CDR3, the DNA is TGTGCCAGCAGCTTAGAAGGTGGACAGAACTATGGCTACACCTTC.

This chain uses TRBV5-1 with TRBJ1-1, with unresolved D. Germline values: CDR1 SGHRS, CDR2 YFSETQ. The CDR3 runs 13 residues. V was shortened by 5 bases and J by 0 bases, with 8 bases between the two germline ends. The CDR3 DNA reads TGCGCCAGCAGAACAGACATGAACACTGAAGCTTTCTTT. This sequence encodes CASRTDMNTEAFF.

The table lists this clone with a count of one. The CDR3 bases are TGTGCCAGCAGCGGAGAGGGGGGCTTTGACACTGAAGCTTTCTTT. Residues: CASSGEGGFDTEAFF. This rearrangement joins TRBV5-5 to TRBJ1-1, with D possibly TRBD1 on 6 matching bases. This CDR3 comprises 15 residues. Germline V gene sequence: CDR1 SGHKS, CDR2 YYEKEE (reference sequence). Deletions cut 4 bases from V and 3 bases from J, with 16 bases between. The full variable domain, completed using reference TRBV5-5 and TRBJ1-1, is DAGVTQSPTHLIKTRGQQVTLRCSPISGHKSVSWYQQVLGQGPQFIFQYYEKEERGRGNFPDRFSARQFPNYSSELNVNALLLGDSALYLCASSGEGGFDTEAFFGQGTRLTVV.

This clone was counted a few times. The chain links TRBV2 to TRBJ1-2; D unresolved. The CDR3 has 13 residues. The germline V gene has CDR1 SNHLY and CDR2 FYNNEI. V was clipped by 5 bases and J by 4 bases, with 11 bases between them. In DNA form, the CDR3 reads TGTGCCAGCAGTTCTACAGATTTCTATGGCTACACCTTC. This codes for CASSSTDFYGYTF. Looking up the rest from reference TRBV2 and TRBJ1-2 gives the full variable domain: EPEVTQTPSHQVTQMGQEVILRCVPISNHLYFYWYRQILGQKVEFLVSFYNNEISEKSEIFDDQFSVERPDGSNFTLKIRSTKLEDSAMYFCASSSTDFYGYTFGSGTRLTVV.

The CDR3 DNA sequence: TGTGCCAGCAGTTATAGCGGGTCGGTCGAGCAGTACTTC. This gives the protein CASSYSGSVEQYF. The V and J genes are TRBV27 and TRBJ2-7, with 7 nucleotides matching TRBD2. The CDR3 runs to 13 residues. The V gene's germline CDR1 is MNHEY and CDR2 SMNVEV (reference sequence). Trimming at V came to 4 bases and at J to 6 bases, leaving 6 bases not matched to a gene.

The J gene is TRBJ2-2, the V gene TRBV7-8; 13 bases agree with TRBD2. This CDR3 has 15 residues. J was trimmed by 6 bases and V by 4 bases; bases with no gene match: 2. CDR1 is SGHVS, CDR2 FQNEAQ, per germline. This CDR3 reads CASSSLAGGPGELFF. The CDR3 DNA reads TGTGCCAGCAGCTCACTAGCGGGGGGGCCCGGGGAGCTGTTTTTT.

The chain recombines TRBV13 with TRBJ2-1; D unresolved. Trimming removed 3 bases from V and 6 bases from J, with 15 bases in between. The CDR3 spans 15 residues. Germline V gene lookup returns CDR1 PRHDT and CDR2 FYEKMQ (reference sequence). The CDR3: CASSLGYSIGNEQFF. The CDR3 DNA is TGTGCCAGCAGCTTGGGATACAGCATAGGCAATGAGCAGTTCTTC.

The V call is TRBV4-2, the J call TRBJ2-5; D is undetermined. The ends were cut back, 4 bases at V and 0 bases at J, with 12 bases in the middle. CDR3 length: 15 amino acids. The germline V gene has CDR1 LGHNA and CDR2 YNFKEQ. The CDR3 sequence: CASSPSRAHQETQYF. CDR3 DNA: TGTGCCAGCAGCCCCAGCCGAGCCCACCAAGAGACCCAGTACTTC.

The chain employs TRBV30 and TRBJ1-2; no definite D call. Trimming removed 1 base at V and 4 bases at J, with 13 bases between. The germline V gene encodes CDR1 GTSNPN and CDR2 SVGIG (reference sequence). The CDR3 consists of 14 residues. The CDR3 DNA reads TGTGCCTGGAGTGGTCCGCGGGGTGGCTATGGCTACACCTTC. Protein product: CAWSGPRGGYGYTF.

This clone ranks as medium-sized. This chain connects TRBV2 to TRBJ1-2; D ambiguous. From germline, CDR1 is SNHLY and CDR2 FYNNEI. This CDR3 spans 11 amino acids. V shed 7 bases and J shed 8 bases, with 11 bases lying between them. The CDR3 here is CASKSTSGYTF. CDR3 DNA sequence: TGTGCCAGCAAGTCGACAAGCGGCTACACCTTC.